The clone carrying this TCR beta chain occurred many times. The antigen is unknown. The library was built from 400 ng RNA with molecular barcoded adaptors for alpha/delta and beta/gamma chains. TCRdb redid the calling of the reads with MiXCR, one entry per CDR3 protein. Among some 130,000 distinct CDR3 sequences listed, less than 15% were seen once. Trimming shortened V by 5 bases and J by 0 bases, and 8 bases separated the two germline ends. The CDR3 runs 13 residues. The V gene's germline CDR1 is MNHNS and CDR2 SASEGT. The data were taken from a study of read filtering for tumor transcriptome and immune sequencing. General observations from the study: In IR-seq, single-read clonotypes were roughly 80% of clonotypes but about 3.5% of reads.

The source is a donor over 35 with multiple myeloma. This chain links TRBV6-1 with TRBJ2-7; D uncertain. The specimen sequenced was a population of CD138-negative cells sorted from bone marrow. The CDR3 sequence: CASSTVSSYEQYF. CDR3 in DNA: TGTGCCAGCAGTACAGTTAGCTCCTACGAGCAGTACTTC.